This TCR beta chain was obtained from a study of blood T cell repertoires in COVID-19. Study at large: There were acute and convalescent COVID-19 samples, and they came from the United States, Italy and Spain. The cDNA or gDNA used as material had been derived from T cells, B-cell-depleted T cells, or PBMCs.

After removal of 6 bases from V and 3 bases from J, the junction contained 6 bases not matched to a gene. This CDR3 has 15 residues. The germline V gene has CDR1 MNHEY and CDR2 SVGAGI. Per the authors' pipeline: Scientists estimated how many nucleated cells there were by amplifying reference gene primers. This table comes from immunoSEQ multiplex PCR, and its TCRdb copy is limited to in-frame clones, with some not included. The D gene and trimming were derived from the DNA, and the V and J assignments and clone size from that table. The data show fewer than 20,000 clones, approximately 91% seen once.

J is TRBJ1-5 and V is TRBV6-5, with 9 nucleotides matching TRBD1. This sequence was found in a man aged 55 to 70 with acute or convalescent COVID-19. Sequencing was performed on peripheral blood. CDR3 loop: CASSSGQGINQPQHF. The CDR3 DNA is TGTGCCAGCAGCTCCGGACAGGGGATCAATCAGCCCCAGCATTTT.